This T cell receptor (beta chain) appears in the sequencing data of a study of T cell responses to AZD1222 COVID-19 vaccine. Study as a whole: Pooled together were second doses at about 4 or about 12 weeks. Study-level findings and limits: In a largely white British group with more females than males, clonal diversity was possibly underestimated.

TCRdb keeps only in-frame clones here, not all; method: immunoSEQ multiplex PCR. The table shows 120,000 to 150,000 clones, with around 91% occurring only once. As regards this clone: What it binds is unknown.

CDR3 length: 14 residues. The V gene lost 10 bases and the J gene lost 5 bases, with 20 bases spanning the gap. This chain links TRBV23-1 with TRBJ1-2; D possibly corresponds to TRBD1 (5 bases). TRBV23-1 counts as an open reading frame of uncertain function. Sample: peripheral blood, taken on day 0 of AZD1222 vaccination. The sequence derives from an adult in good health. CDR3 loop: CAIQTGPSLYGYTF. CDR3 DNA: TGCGCCATTCAGACGGGACCGTCTCTTTATGGCTACACCTTC.